Shown below are 30 T cell receptor beta chains from a single sample sequenced in a study of metastatic and nonmetastatic thyroid tumors. Patients underwent thyroid surgery, and none had received any treatment before it. TCRdb reprocessed the PCR reads via MiXCR. Of approximately 31,000 clones in the sample, approximately 20% were seen once. Sequenced sample: blood. The origin of the receptors is a female donor with papillary thyroid cancer or a benign thyroid nodule (not recorded which). Some clones in this sample may be carry-over from other donors' samples.

In its sample, this clone was seen many times. The CDR3 DNA sequence: TGTGCCAGCAGCTCGGGACTAGCGGGCACCGGGGAGCTGTTTTTT. Its translation: CASSSGLAGTGELFF. V gene TRBV3-1 combines with J gene TRBJ2-2; TRBD2 matches at 12 bases. With 5 bases clipped from V and 4 bases from J, the junction kept 2 bases outside the gene matches. Germline values: CDR1 LGHDT, CDR2 YNNKEL (reference sequence). The CDR3 runs to 15 residues.

This clone has a handful of counts. The chain is built from TRBV6-4 and TRBJ1-1; D unresolved. Germline V lookup: CDR1 MRHNA, CDR2 SNTAGT. This CDR3 comprises 13 residues. V was cut by 5 bases and J by 0 bases, with 7 bases left in between. CDR3: CASSLQLNTEAFF. In nucleotides, the CDR3 is TGTGCCAGCAGTTTACAGCTGAACACTGAAGCTTTCTTT.

This clone was seen many times. Other DNA sequences in the same sample also yield this CDR3. The chain couples TRBV4-2 to TRBJ1-5; D is uncertain. The CDR3 extends over 13 amino acids. Germline values: CDR1 LGHNA, CDR2 YNFKEQ. The V end was cut by 0 bases, the J end by 7 bases, with 7 bases between. The CDR3 DNA is TGTGCCAGCAGCCAAGACCGATACCAGCCCCAGCATTTT. It specifies CASSQDRYQPQHF.

The chain links TRBV30 to TRBJ1-5; D possibly corresponds to TRBD1 (5 bases). With 1 base removed from V and 11 bases from J, the gap between germline ends came to 18 bases. CDR1 is GTSNPN and CDR2 is SVGIG in the germline V gene (reference sequence). CDR3 length: 14 amino acids. The CDR3 nucleotides read TGTGCCTGGAGTGGAATCGCAGGGTTTGGTTCCCAGCATTTT. Its protein product is CAWSGIAGFGSQHF.

This clone was seen ten or more times. The V and J genes are TRBV7-2 and TRBJ1-6, with a possible D match to TRBD1 (5 bases). V lost 6 bases to trimming and J lost 0 bases, with 12 bases between them. Germline-derived CDR1 and CDR2 are SGHTA and FQGNSA. The CDR3 contains 16 residues. CDR3 nucleotide sequence: TGTGCCAGCAGTCCAGGGCTTAGCTCCTATAATTCACCCCTCCACTTT. It encodes CASSPGLSSYNSPLHF.

This clone was recorded at least ten times. The V gene is TRBV20-1, the J gene TRBJ1-1; D not resolved. The CDR3 totals 13 residues. CDR1 and CDR2 (germline): DFQATT, SNEGSKA (reference sequence). V lost 0 bases and J 6 bases, leaving 11 bases between the germline ends. The CDR3 spells CSARDLGRPEAFF. As DNA, the CDR3 is TGCAGTGCTAGAGATTTGGGGAGGCCTGAAGCTTTCTTT.

The chain combines TRBV20-1 with TRBJ2-2; 7 nucleotides align to TRBD2. Germline loops: CDR1 DFQATT, CDR2 SNEGSKA (reference sequence). V lost 3 bases and J lost 7; bases outside the gene matches: 8. The CDR3 consists of 14 residues. This CDR3 is CSASVGLGVGELFF. CDR3 DNA: TGCAGTGCTAGTGTCGGACTAGGGGTCGGGGAGCTGTTTTTT.

This clone was detected ten times or more. The genes are TRBV11-1 and TRBJ2-3; 11 positions agree with TRBD2. CDR3 length: 18 amino acids. The V and J ends lost 0 bases and 2 bases, in that order; junction bases with no gene match: 7. Germline lookup yields CDR1 SGHAT and CDR2 FQDESV (reference sequence). The DNA of the CDR3 is TGTGCCAGCAGCTTAGCTCCGACTAGCGGGATAGACACAGATACGCAGTATTTT. Translation: CASSLAPTSGIDTDTQYF. The whole variable domain, remainder taken from reference TRBV11-1 and TRBJ2-3, is EAEVAQSPRYKITEKSQAVAFWCDPISGHATLYWYRQILGQGPELLVQFQDESVVDDSQLPKDRFSAERLKGVDSTLKIQPAELGDSAMYLCASSLAPTSGIDTDTQYFGPGTRLTVL.

In its sample, this clone was seen a few times. The rearrangement joins TRBV2 to TRBJ2-7, with 8 bases identical to TRBD1. CDR3 length: 18 residues. V lost 3 bases, J lost 6 bases, and 19 bases stayed unmatched. The germline CDR1 and CDR2 sequences are SNHLY and FYNNEI. For the CDR3, the DNA is TGTGCCAGCAGTGACACAGGGGGTAGCGAGCGGAGGGGCCTCGAGCAGTACTTC. Translation gives CASSDTGGSERRGLEQYF.

This clone was observed many times. The J gene is TRBJ1-1, the V gene TRBV3-1, with D possibly TRBD1 on 5 matching bases. The germline V and J ends were trimmed by 6 bases and 5 bases, with 16 bases remaining between them. The V gene's germline CDR1 is LGHDT and CDR2 YNNKEL (reference sequence). There are 14 residues in the CDR3. This CDR3 is CASSSRAPSTEAFF. For the CDR3, the DNA is TGTGCCAGCAGTTCCAGGGCCCCTAGTACTGAAGCTTTCTTT.

Ten or more counts support this clone. Other DNA sequences within the sample encode an identical CDR3. The chain links TRBV6-1 to TRBJ2-3, with D hard to call. The CDR3 is 12 amino acids. Germline V gene sequence: CDR1 MNHNS, CDR2 SASEGT. V lost 5 bases to trimming and J lost 0 bases, with 3 bases between them. CDR3 in amino acids: CASSSSTDTQYF. The CDR3, as DNA: TGTGCCAGCAGTTCAAGCACAGATACGCAGTATTTT.

In this sample, this clone turned up many times. This rearrangement joins TRBV25-1 to TRBJ1-3, with D unresolved. The CDR3 sequence is 15 residues long. The germline V and J ends were trimmed by 1 base and 4 bases, with 11 bases remaining between them. Germline assignment: CDR1 MGHDK and CDR2 SYGVNS. CDR3 in DNA: TGTGCCAGCAGTGAATCGCGGGGAGGGGGAAACACCATATATTTT. Protein product: CASSESRGGGNTIYF. Together with reference TRBV25-1 and TRBJ1-3, the CDR3 gives the full variable domain: EADIYQTPRYLVIGTGKKITLECSQTMGHDKMYWYQQDPGMELHLIHYSYGVNSTEKGDLSSESTVSRIRTEHFPLTLESARPSHTSQYLCASSESRGGGNTIYFGEGSWLTVV.

Many counts were recorded for this clone. V and J are TRBV11-1 and TRBJ1-1; unclear D gene. This CDR3 is built from 11 residues. Trimming removed 4 bases at V and 2 bases at J, with 2 bases between. Germline lookup yields CDR1 SGHAT and CDR2 FQDESV (reference sequence). The CDR3 sequence is CASSSNTEAFF. CDR3 nucleotide sequence: TGTGCCAGCAGCTCTAACACTGAAGCTTTCTTT.

The chain links TRBV28 to TRBJ1-1; D unclear. This CDR3 region has 12 residues. CDR1 and CDR2 from the germline V gene are MDHEN and SYDVKM. V gave up 3 bases and J gave up 6 bases, with 8 bases separating them. The CDR3 spells CASSFRTPEAFF. CDR3 sequence (DNA): TGTGCCAGCAGTTTTCGGACTCCTGAAGCTTTCTTT.

Only a few counts were recorded for this clone. The chain employs TRBV6-5 and TRBJ1-2; D possibly corresponds to TRBD1 (6 bases). The CDR3 extends over 15 amino acids. V lost 0 bases and J lost 4, with 12 bases in between. CDR1 is MNHEY, CDR2 SVGAGI, per germline. The chain's CDR3 is CASSYSGDIFYGYTF. The CDR3 nucleotides are TGTGCCAGCAGTTACTCGGGGGACATATTCTATGGCTACACCTTC.

In its sample, this clone ranks as medium-sized. The rearrangement uses TRBV6-1 and TRBJ2-7; D not certain. Trimming removed 7 bases from V and 1 base from J, with 14 bases in between. The CDR3 length is 14 residues. From germline, CDR1 is MNHNS and CDR2 SASEGT. CDR3 in DNA: TGTGCCAGCAAGCCTTCCGGGCCTTCCTACGAGCAGTACTTC. Protein product: CASKPSGPSYEQYF.

The genes are TRBV10-2 and TRBJ2-5; D gene uncertain. This CDR3 contains 11 residues. Trimming stripped 6 bases from V and 4 bases from J, with 6 bases between. CDR1 is WSHSY, CDR2 SAAADI, per germline. The CDR3 is CASRVGETQYF. The CDR3 nucleotides read TGCGCCAGCAGGGTGGGAGAGACCCAGTACTTC.

This clone was recorded many times. The chain combines TRBV7-2 with TRBJ2-2; D not resolved. V dropped 2 bases and J dropped 5 bases, with 9 bases sitting between them. Germline CDR1 SGHTA, CDR2 FQGNSA. The CDR3 extends over 14 amino acids. The CDR3 spells CASSLRVPTGELFF. Written as DNA, the CDR3 is TGTGCCAGCAGCTTACGGGTCCCAACCGGGGAGCTGTTTTTT.

CDR3 nucleotide sequence: TGTGCCAGCAGTTCTATCGGGACCCCCGGGGGAGAGCAGTACTTC. Translated: CASSSIGTPGGEQYF. J is TRBJ2-7 and V is TRBV6-1; D possibly corresponds to TRBD2 (6 bases). Trimming left V 5 bases short and J 7 bases short, with 21 bases between. The V gene's germline CDR1 is MNHNS and CDR2 SASEGT. This CDR3 comprises 15 residues.

This clone was observed a few times. This sample includes further DNA sequences coding for the same CDR3. V and J are TRBV6-4 and TRBJ2-3; TRBD2 matches at 14 bases. The germline CDR1 and CDR2 sequences are MRHNA and SNTAGT. The CDR3 is 15 amino acids. V was clipped by 6 bases and J by 6 bases; unmatched bases: 5. Written as DNA, the CDR3 is TGTGCCAGCAGGACTAGCGGGGGGGCTACGGATACGCAGTATTTT. Amino acids: CASRTSGGATDTQYF.

This clone was detected many times. The chain is built from TRBV20-1 and TRBJ1-4; TRBD1 aligns across 7 bases. The CDR3 sequence is 13 residues long. Unmatched junction bases numbered 5, after V lost 2 bases and J lost 8 bases. Germline assignment: CDR1 DFQATT and CDR2 SNEGSKA (reference sequence). CDR3 sequence (DNA): TGCAGTGCTAGAAGGGACAGTGGGGAAAAACTGTTTTTT. This translates into CSARRDSGEKLFF.

Worth noting for this clone: The junction shows a germline mismatch at one end, possibly a read error. The CDR3: CASSQDTPTDRQYF. In DNA, the CDR3 is TGTGCCAGCAGCCAAGATACACCTACTGATAGGCAGTATTTT. The genes are TRBV3-1 and TRBJ2-3; no clear D gene. CDR1 is LGHDT and CDR2 is YNNKEL in the germline V gene (reference sequence). The CDR3 covers 14 residues.

This clone was recorded many times. J is TRBJ1-1 and V is TRBV29-1, with 9 bases that match TRBD1. The germline gives CDR1 SQVTM, CDR2 ANQGSEA. The CDR3 contains 12 residues. The CDR3 here is CSADRGGTEAFF. In DNA form, the CDR3 reads TGCAGTGCGGACAGGGGAGGCACTGAAGCTTTCTTT.

This clone was recorded at least ten times. This rearrangement joins TRBV29-1 to TRBJ1-2; weak D call: TRBD1 (5 bases). This CDR3 is built from 13 residues. Trimming shortened V by 7 bases and J by 2 bases, and 14 bases separated the two germline ends. The V gene's germline CDR1 is SQVTM and CDR2 ANQGSEA. CDR3 DNA: TGCAGCGCGACGGGACCATACAACTATGGCTACACCTTC. It codes for CSATGPYNYGYTF.

Concerning this clone itself: One end of the junction is discordant with germline, which a read error may explain. The gene calls are TRBV6-2 or TRBV6-3 and TRBJ1-2; 7 nucleotides agree with TRBD1. Germline CDR1 reads MNHEY; CDR2 reads SVGEGT. The CDR3 loop spans 14 amino acids. CDR3 in amino acids: CARRLTGTNYGYTF. The CDR3 DNA sequence: TGTGCCCGCAGATTGACAGGGACTAACTATGGATACACCTTC.

The chain links TRBV7-8 to TRBJ1-2; the match to TRBD1 covers 9 bases. The V segment lost 5 bases and the J segment 5 bases; nucleotides outside the gene matches: 9. CDR3 size: 15 residues. Germline V gene data show CDR1 as SGHVS and CDR2 as FQNEAQ. The CDR3 loop reads CASSPRTGVNYGYTF. CDR3 DNA sequence: TGTGCCAGCAGCCCGAGGACAGGGGTGAATTATGGCTACACCTTC. Full variable domain (outside the CDR3, taken from reference TRBV7-8 and TRBJ1-2): GAGVSQSPRYKVAKRGQDVALRCDPISGHVSLFWYQQALGQGPEFLTYFQNEAQLDKSGLPSDRFFAERPEGSVSTLKIQRTQQEDSAVYLCASSPRTGVNYGYTFGSGTRLTVV.

This clone occurred many times. The chain links TRBV9 to TRBJ2-6; the D gene is possibly TRBD2 (5 bases). The CDR3 sequence is 15 residues long. CDR1 SGDLS and CDR2 YYNGEE come from the germline V gene. Trimming cost V 4 bases and J 2 bases, with 10 bases left between them. Here the CDR3 reads CASSHHGAGANVLTF. The CDR3 region has the DNA TGTGCCAGCAGCCACCACGGGGCTGGGGCCAACGTCCTGACTTTC.

In this sample, this clone turned up many times. This chain joins TRBV5-1 and TRBJ2-7, with 9 bases lining up with TRBD1. This CDR3 has 16 amino acids. V lost 2 bases, J lost 0 bases, and 6 bases stayed unmatched. Germline V gene sequence: CDR1 SGHRS, CDR2 YFSETQ. Written as DNA, the CDR3 is TGCGCCAGCAGCTTTGCCGGGACAGGGAGCTCCTACGAGCAGTACTTC. This sequence encodes CASSFAGTGSSYEQYF.

This clone was recorded many times. The V gene is TRBV28, the J gene TRBJ1-2, with unresolved D. The V end was cut by 6 bases, the J end by 1 base, with 12 bases between. The V gene's germline CDR1 is MDHEN and CDR2 SYDVKM. The CDR3 totals 14 residues. CDR3 DNA: TGTGCCAGCAGCGGACTTCCTCATAACTATGGCTACACCTTC. Encoded protein: CASSGLPHNYGYTF.

In its sample, this clone was seen a few times. The chain links TRBV10-2 to TRBJ2-6, with 11 bases identical to TRBD1. V lost 6 bases, J lost 2 bases, and 0 bases stayed unmatched. The CDR3 is 15 amino acids. Per germline, CDR1 WSHSY and CDR2 SAAADI. CDR3 residues: CASRGQGAGANVLTF. The CDR3 bases are TGCGCCAGCAGGGGACAGGGGGCTGGGGCCAACGTCCTGACTTTC.